A selection of T cell receptor beta chains follows, all from one sample in a study of blood T cell repertoires in COVID-19. Profiled with immunoSEQ multiplex PCR; TCRdb holds only in-frame clones, not every one. This sample carries roughly 230,000 clones, approximately 85% of them seen once, and the ten largest clones take about 0.64%. The sample comprised peripheral blood. The receptors here all came from a human donor in a cohort sampled during active COVID-19. CDR3s include the opening cysteine and the closing phenylalanine or tryptophan. The D gene is left open where the match is weak. Only part of the rows carry a size: once, few, many, or a class if the clone is expanded.

>TRBV11-3|TRBJ1-1|NA|TRBD1
TGTGCCAGCAGCTTAGGAGGCCAGGGGGCTGAAGCTTTCTTT
CASSLGGQGAEAFF
>TRBV13|TRBJ1-2|NA|NA
TGTGCCAGCAGTATCACAGGGCTCGCTAACTATGGCTACACCTTC
CASSITGLANYGYTF
>TRBV7-2|TRBJ1-5|NA|NA
TGTGCCAGCACCGCGACGGGGGGGGTCCAGCCCCAGCATTTT
CASTATGGVQPQHF
>TRBV7-2|TRBJ1-5|NA|TRBD1
TGTGCCAGCAGCGACAGGGGGCACAATCAGCCCCAGCATTTT
CASSDRGHNQPQHF
>TRBV19|TRBJ2-4|NA|NA
TGTGCCAGTAGTATGGCATCACAAAACATTCAGTACTTC
CASSMASQNIQYF
>TRBV28|TRBJ2-1|NA|TRBD2
TGTGCCAGCAGTGGACTAGCGGGAGGGTTGGATGAGCAGTTCTTC
CASSGLAGGLDEQFF
>TRBV14|TRBJ2-6|once|NA
TGTGCCAGCAGCCGAGAAGGACACTGGGCCAACGTCCTGACTTTC
CASSREGHWANVLTF
>TRBV7-8|TRBJ2-7|once|NA
TGTGCCAGCAGCTTAGCGAACGGGGTCGAGCAGTACTTC
CASSLANGVEQYF
>TRBV28|TRBJ2-1|NA|TRBD2
TGTGCCAGCAGGCCGGGACTAGCGGGAGTTCGGGATGAGCAGTTCTTC
CASRPGLAGVRDEQFF
>TRBV13|TRBJ2-7|NA|NA
TGTGCCAGCAGCTTAGTACAGGGTGTCTACGAGCAGTACTTC
CASSLVQGVYEQYF
>TRBV7-9|TRBJ2-7|NA|NA
TGTGCCAGCAGCTTAAGTGGGGGAAGAGGGAGGTACGAGCAGTACTTC
CASSLSGGRGRYEQYF
>TRBV9|TRBJ2-7|NA|TRBD2
TGTGCCAGCAGCCTTAACATAGCGGGAGAGGGCGAGCAGTACTTC
CASSLNIAGEGEQYF
>TRBV6-2/TRBV6-3|TRBJ2-5|NA|TRBD1
TGTGCCAGCAGTTATACACGGGGGACAGGGAGACTAAATCAAGAGACCCAGTACTTC
CASSYTRGTGRLNQETQYF
>TRBV18|TRBJ2-7|NA|TRBD1
TGTGCCAGCTCACCAGATGGGACAGCCTACGAGCAGTACTTC
CASSPDGTAYEQYF
>TRBV9|TRBJ1-2|NA|TRBD1
TGTGCCAGCAGTGTCCGGGACAGGGATGGCTACACCTTC
CASSVRDRDGYTF
>TRBV21-1|TRBJ2-7|NA|NA
TGTGCCAGCAGCCTAAGGACTCCCGGGTCGAACTTCTACGAGCAGTACTTC
CASSLRTPGSNFYEQYF
>TRBV6-2/TRBV6-3|TRBJ1-2|NA|NA
TGTGCCAGCAGTAACCGACGGGGTCTTGGGGGCTACACCTTC
CASSNRRGLGGYTF
>TRBV6-2/TRBV6-3|TRBJ1-5|few|TRBD1
TGTGCCAGCAGTTACGAAGGGGGCCTTCAGCCCCAGCATTTT
CASSYEGGLQPQHF
>TRBV4-3|TRBJ2-5|NA|TRBD2
TGCGCCAGCAGCCAAGATCTGGCTAGCGGAGAGACCCAGTACTTC
CASSQDLASGETQYF
>TRBV25-1|TRBJ1-4|once|TRBD1
TGTGCCAGCAGTGAATCAGGGGGCATTACTAATGAAAAACTGTTTTTT
CASSESGGITNEKLFF
>TRBV5-6|TRBJ2-7|NA|TRBD1
TGTGCCAGCAGCTTTCCACAGGGGTGGACCTACGAGCAGTACTTC
CASSFPQGWTYEQYF
>TRBV15|TRBJ2-7|NA|NA
TGTGCCACCAGCAGAGATGTAGGACTCACATACGAGCAGTACTTC
CATSRDVGLTYEQYF
>TRBV28|TRBJ1-1|NA|TRBD1
TGTGCCAGCAGTTTACTGGCAGGGGGTGAAGCTTTCTTT
CASSLLAGGEAFF
>TRBV3-1/TRBV3-2|TRBJ1-2|NA|NA
TGTGCCAGCAGCCACGGCGACAGGAACTATGGCTACACCTTC
CASSHGDRNYGYTF
>TRBV9|TRBJ2-7|NA|TRBD2
TGTGCCAGCAGCGTCGGACTAGCAGTAGCCTACGAGCAGTACTTC
CASSVGLAVAYEQYF
>TRBV7-9|TRBJ1-1|NA|NA
TGTGCCAGCAGCTTCCATAACACTGAAGCTTTCTTT
CASSFHNTEAFF
>TRBV6-5|TRBJ1-1|NA|TRBD1
TGTGCCAGCAGATTTGGGACAGGGGGTATGGAAGCTTTCTTT
CASRFGTGGMEAFF
>TRBV5-6|TRBJ2-3|NA|NA
TGTGCCAGCAGCTTGGCGGGGTTCGATACGCAGTATTTT
CASSLAGFDTQYF
>TRBV6-6|TRBJ2-5|NA|NA
TGTGCCAGCAGTTACTCCCGTGAGACCCAGTACTTC
CASSYSRETQYF
>TRBV28|TRBJ2-3|NA|TRBD2
TGTGCCAGCGCCCGAGCGGGAGTGGGCAGAGGAGATACGCAGTATTTT
CASARAGVGRGDTQYF
>TRBV28|TRBJ2-7|NA|NA
TGTGCCAGCAGCCCCAGGGGAGTCTCCTACGAGCAGTACTTC
CASSPRGVSYEQYF
>TRBV9|TRBJ2-1|NA|TRBD2
TGTGCCAGCAGCGTAAGTAGTAGCGGGAGGGCCGGGTCCTACAATGAGCAGTTCTTC
CASSVSSSGRAGSYNEQFF